This note documents a single T cell receptor (beta chain) sequence. Per the original data handling: Quantification of nucleated cells was approximated via reference gene primer amplification. Sequencing was performed with immunoSEQ multiplex PCR; in TCRdb, only in-frame clones are kept and a portion is missing. V and J calls plus clone size are reproduced from that table; the DNA served to infer D and trimming. The sample yields roughly 180,000 clones, approximately 80% seen once. This sample was taken from a study of blood T cell repertoires in COVID-19. The study counted Cohort 3 donors as recovered given two negative PCRs, clearance, or symptom resolution. The sample taken for sequencing was PBMCs or T cells enriched from blood (not recorded which). This TCR was recovered from a man aged 35-49 years who had recovered from COVID-19.

The CDR3 DNA is TGTGCCACCAGCAGAGGACAGGGGACCGTTTATGGCTACACCTTC. As protein: CATSRGQGTVYGYTF. V and J are TRBV15 and TRBJ1-2; 8 positions match TRBD1. Trimming cost V 1 base and J 5 bases; bases outside gene matches: 6. Germline CDR1 reads LNHNV; CDR2 reads YYDKDF (reference sequence). The CDR3 consists of 15 residues.